This passage covers 2 T cell receptor beta chains from one sample sequenced in a study of molecular identifiers for immune sequencing clone quantification listed by TCRdb under 2018. The library relied on PCR. The reads were generated on a NextSeq 500. TCRdb itself trimmed the public reads at Q25 with fastp, ran MiXCR and retained productive beta chains. Entries are consolidated by CDR3 protein sequence, retaining the most common genes and DNA. This sample holds approximately 630,000 distinct CDR3 sequences; around 25% were observed only once. About 0.73% of the sample goes to the ten largest clones. The sequenced sample consisted of naive CD8+ T cells from blood, with Jurkat cell RNA spiked in. The sample's cell subset or site label, in plain terms: FACS-sorted CD8+CD4-CCR7+CD45RA+ naive T cells. These receptors originate from a human donor in good health. Some libraries in this study had Jurkat cell RNA spiked in.

This clonotype has a count of ten or more. The gene calls are TRBV12-3 or TRBV12-4 and TRBJ2-6; D perhaps matches TRBD2 (7 bases). This CDR3 region has 15 residues. Trimming pared 8 bases from V and 0 bases from J, leaving 11 bases between. The CDR3 here is CASGGGISGANVLTF. CDR3 DNA sequence: TGTGCCAGCGGGGGGGGCATCTCTGGGGCCAACGTCCTGACTTTC.

This clonotype was seen ten or more times. The chain uses TRBV28 and TRBJ2-5; tentative D call: TRBD1 (6 bases). Trimming shortened V by 5 bases and J by 5 bases, and 21 bases separated the two germline ends. The CDR3 has 16 amino acids. CDR1 and CDR2 from the germline V gene are MDHEN and SYDVKM. CDR3 in amino acids: CASSAGVSGVLETQYF. The CDR3 nucleotides read TGTGCCAGCAGTGCCGGCGTCTCAGGGGTCCTTGAGACCCAGTACTTC. Full variable domain (missing parts from reference TRBV28 and TRBJ2-5): DVKVTQSSRYLVKRTGEKVFLECVQDMDHENMFWYRQDPGLGLRLIYFSYDVKMKEKGDIPEGYSVSREKKERFSLILESASTNQTSMYLCASSAGVSGVLETQYFGPGTRLLVL.